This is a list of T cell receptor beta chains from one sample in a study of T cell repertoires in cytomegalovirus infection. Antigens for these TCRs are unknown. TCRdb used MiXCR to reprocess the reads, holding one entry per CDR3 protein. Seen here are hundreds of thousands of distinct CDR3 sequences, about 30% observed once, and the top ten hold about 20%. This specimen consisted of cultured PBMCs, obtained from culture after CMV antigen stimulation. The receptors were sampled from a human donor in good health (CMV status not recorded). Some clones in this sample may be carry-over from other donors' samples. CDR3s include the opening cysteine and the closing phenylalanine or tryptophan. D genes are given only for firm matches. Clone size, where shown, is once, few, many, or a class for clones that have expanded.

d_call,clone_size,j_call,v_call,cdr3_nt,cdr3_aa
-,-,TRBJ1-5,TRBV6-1,TGTGCCAGCAGTCAACTAGTGGCTCAGCCCCAGCATTTT,CASSQLVAQPQHF
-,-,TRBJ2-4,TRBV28,TGTGCCAGCAGTTTTGGCGGGACAAACATTCAGTACTTC,CASSFGGTNIQYF
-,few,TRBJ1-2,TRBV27,TGTGCCAGCAGTCCCTACCCAGGGACCAGGAGGAACTACACCTTC,CASSPYPGTRRNYTF
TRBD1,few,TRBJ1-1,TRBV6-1,TGTGCCAGCACCTTCGACAGGGCCCACACTGAAGCTTTCTTT,CASTFDRAHTEAFF
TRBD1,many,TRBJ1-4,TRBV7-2,TGTGCCAGCAGCGCACAGGGGGCCTGGAATGAAAAACTGTTTTTT,CASSAQGAWNEKLFF
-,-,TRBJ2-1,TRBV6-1,TGTGCCAGCCGTCGGGGCAATGAGCAGTTCTTC,CASRRGNEQFF
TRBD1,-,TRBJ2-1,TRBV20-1,TGCAGTGCTAGACCCATTGGGACAGGGGTGAATGAGCAGTTCTTC,CSARPIGTGVNEQFF
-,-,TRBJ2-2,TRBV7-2,TGTGCCAGCAGCTTAGGCCGGGGAGGCGGGGAGCTGTTTTTT,CASSLGRGGGELFF
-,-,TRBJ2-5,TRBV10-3,TGTGCCATCAGTGGGGAGCAAGAGACCCAGTACTTC,CAISGEQETQYF
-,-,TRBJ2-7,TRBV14,TGTGCCAGCAGCCAAGGAACAGGTGGATCCTACGAGCAGTACTTC,CASSQGTGGSYEQYF
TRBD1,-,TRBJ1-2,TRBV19,TGTGCCAGTAGCCTCAGGAGGGGGCGAAACTATGGCTACACCTTC,CASSLRRGRNYGYTF
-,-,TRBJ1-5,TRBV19,TGTGCCACTCGTGAGGAGGGGAGGCGCAATCAGCCCCAGCATTTT,CATREEGRRNQPQHF
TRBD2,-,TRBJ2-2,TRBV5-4,TGTGCCAGCAGCCAGGGACTAGCGGGGAACACCGGGGAGCTGTTTTTT,CASSQGLAGNTGELFF
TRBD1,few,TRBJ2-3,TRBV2,TGTGCCAGCAGGAGACAGGGCAGCACAGATACGCAGTATTTT,CASRRQGSTDTQYF
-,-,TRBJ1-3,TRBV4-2,TGTGCCAGCAGCCAATACACCGCCTCTGGAAACACCATATATTTT,CASSQYTASGNTIYF
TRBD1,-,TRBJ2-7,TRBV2,TGTGCCAGCGGGCGAGAGGGACAGGGCTACGAGCAGTACTTC,CASGREGQGYEQYF
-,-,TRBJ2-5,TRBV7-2,TGTGCCAGCACAAGGGGGGGCGCAGAGACCCAGTACTTC,CASTRGGAETQYF
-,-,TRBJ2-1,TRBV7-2,TGTGCCAGCAGCTCTCTTATATTTAGCGGCGAGCAGTTCTTC,CASSSLIFSGEQFF
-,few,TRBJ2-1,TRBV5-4,TGTGCCAGCAGCTTGGATTTAGGTGGGGGGTACAATGAGCAGTTCTTC,CASSLDLGGGYNEQFF
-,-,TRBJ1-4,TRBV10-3,TGTGCCATCAGTGCAGGGGCAACTAATGAAAAACTGTTTTTT,CAISAGATNEKLFF
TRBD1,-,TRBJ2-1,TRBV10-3,TGTGCCACCTGGGACAGCTCCTACAATGAGCAGTTCTTC,CATWDSSYNEQFF
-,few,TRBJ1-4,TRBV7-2,TGTGCCAGCAGCTTAACCCGGGACCTTAATGAAAAACTGTTTTTT,CASSLTRDLNEKLFF
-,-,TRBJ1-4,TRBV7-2,TGTGCCAGCAGCTTCGGGGGACGCGGTGAAAAACTGTTTTTT,CASSFGGRGEKLFF
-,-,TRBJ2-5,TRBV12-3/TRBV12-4,TGTGCCAGCAGTTTAGAGGGGGTAGCGGGCGTACAAGAGACCCAGTACTTC,CASSLEGVAGVQETQYF
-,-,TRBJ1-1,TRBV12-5,TGTGCTAGGTCCCCTCGGGGGGCAACTGAAGCTTTCTTT,CARSPRGATEAFF
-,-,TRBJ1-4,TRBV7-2,TGTGCCAGCGGCTTAGGCCCGGGTGCAACTAATGAAAAACTGTTTTTT,CASGLGPGATNEKLFF
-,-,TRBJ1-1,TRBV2,TGTGCCAGCAGCTCCGACAGCAACACTGAAGCTTTCTTT,CASSSDSNTEAFF
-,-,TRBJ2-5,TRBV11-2,TGTGCCAGCAGCTTAGGTGGTGGTTGGGCCCAGTACTTC,CASSLGGGWAQYF
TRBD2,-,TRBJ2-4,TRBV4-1,TGCGCCAGCAGCTGGACTAGCGGGGATACGGACATTCAGTACTTC,CASSWTSGDTDIQYF
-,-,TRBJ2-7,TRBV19,TGTGCCAGTAGTATTTTGGCGGGTCCCTACGAGCAGTACTTC,CASSILAGPYEQYF
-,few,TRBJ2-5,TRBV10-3,TGTGCCATCAGTGAGTCAGGAGGGGGACAAGAGACCCAGTACTTC,CAISESGGGQETQYF
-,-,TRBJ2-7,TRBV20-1,TGCAGTGCTTATAGAGGGGGTGTATCCTACGAGCAGTACTTC,CSAYRGGVSYEQYF
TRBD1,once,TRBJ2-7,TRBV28,TGTGCCCTCGGGGGGACAGGGATAGACGAGCAGTACTTC,CALGGTGIDEQYF
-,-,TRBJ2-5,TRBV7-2,TGTGCCAGCACCCCCTGGGGCGGAGAGACCCAGTACTTC,CASTPWGGETQYF
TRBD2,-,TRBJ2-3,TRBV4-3,TGCGCCAGCAGCGCCGGGACTAGCGGGAGAGATACGCAGTATTTT,CASSAGTSGRDTQYF
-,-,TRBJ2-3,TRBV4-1,TGCGCCAGCAGCCAATCTAGCCCACCGGAGGATACGCAGTATTTT,CASSQSSPPEDTQYF
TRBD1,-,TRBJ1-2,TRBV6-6,TGTGCCAGCACTAGGACAGGGGGCAAGGACTATGGCTACACCTTC,CASTRTGGKDYGYTF
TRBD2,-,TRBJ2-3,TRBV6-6,TGTGCCAGCAGTCTCCGGGGAGCGGGAGAAGATCCCACAGATACGCAGTATTTT,CASSLRGAGEDPTDTQYF
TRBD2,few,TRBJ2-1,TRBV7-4,TGTGCCAGCGGATTTCCTAGCGGCCCCCACGATGAGCAGTTCTTC,CASGFPSGPHDEQFF
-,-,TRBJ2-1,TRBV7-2,TGTGCCAGCAGCTTAACTAGGGGCCGTACGAGTCACAATGAGCAGTTCTTC,CASSLTRGRTSHNEQFF
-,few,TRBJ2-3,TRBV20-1,TGCGGAAAGCGGACTAAGATCACAGATACGCAGTATTTT,CGKRTKITDTQYF
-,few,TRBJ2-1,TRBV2,TGTGCCAGCAAAGGCGGGCCCAATGAGCAGTTCTTC,CASKGGPNEQFF
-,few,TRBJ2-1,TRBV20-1,TGCAGTGCTAGAGGGGACACCGGGTTGGGCAATGAGCAGTTCTTC,CSARGDTGLGNEQFF
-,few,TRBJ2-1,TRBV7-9,TGTGCCAGCACCGCGCGGGGTGAGCAGTTCTTC,CASTARGEQFF
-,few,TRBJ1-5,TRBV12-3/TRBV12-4,TGTGCCAGCAGGGATGGACCTAGCAATCAGCCCCAGCATTTT,CASRDGPSNQPQHF
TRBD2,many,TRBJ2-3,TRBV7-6,TGTGCCAGCAGCTTAGAGGTTTGGCTAGCGGGGGCGAACACAGATACGCAGTATTTT,CASSLEVWLAGANTDTQYF
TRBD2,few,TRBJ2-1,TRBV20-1,TGCAGTGCTAGAGATCGTAGGACTAGCGGGAGAATCTCCTACAATGAGCAGTTCTTC,CSARDRRTSGRISYNEQFF
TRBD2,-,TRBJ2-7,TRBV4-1,TGCGCCAGCAGCCATAGCGGACTAGCGGGAGAAATCGAGCAGTACTTC,CASSHSGLAGEIEQYF
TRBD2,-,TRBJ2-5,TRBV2,TGTGCCAGCAGTGAGGATCCCGGACTAGCGGGACGCGGTGAGACCCAGTACTTC,CASSEDPGLAGRGETQYF
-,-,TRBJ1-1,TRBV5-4,TGTGCCAGCAGCTTGGCGAAACGGGGGAACACTGAAGCTTTCTTT,CASSLAKRGNTEAFF
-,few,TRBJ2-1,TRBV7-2,TGTGCCAGCAGCTTAGAATGGGTAGCGGCTGAGCAGTTCTTC,CASSLEWVAAEQFF
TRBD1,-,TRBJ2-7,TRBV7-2,TGTGCCAGCAGCCAACGGACAGGAGCGGAGTTGGAGCAGTACTTC,CASSQRTGAELEQYF
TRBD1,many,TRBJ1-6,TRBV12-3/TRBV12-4,TGTGCCAGCAGTCCCGGGACAGATAATTCACCCCTCCACTTT,CASSPGTDNSPLHF
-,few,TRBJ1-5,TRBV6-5,TGTGCCAGCAGTTACTCTTGGAGTTGGCAGCCCCAGCATTTT,CASSYSWSWQPQHF